Presented here are 6 T cell receptor beta chains from one specimen sequenced in a study of cytomegalovirus exposure and HLA in healthy donors. Primers: 60 Vbeta forward and 13 Jbeta reverse. Only in-frame clones appear in the TCRdb table, and some are missing; sequencing was by immunoSEQ multiplex PCR. The table records tens of thousands of clones, roughly 79% of them present only once. The material sequenced was PBMCs. These receptors came from a man aged 45-65 years in good health and CMV-seronegative.

CDR3 bases: TGCGCCACCACCCCCGCAGGGACTAGCAATGAGCAGTTCTTC. Protein product: CATTPAGTSNEQFF. The chain has TRBV5-1 and TRBJ2-1; 8 nucleotides align to TRBD2. CDR1 and CDR2 from the germline V gene are SGHRS and YFSETQ. With 9 bases clipped from V and 6 bases from J, the junction kept 11 bases outside the gene matches. This CDR3 has 14 amino acids.

This chain links TRBV7-8 with TRBJ2-7; D is perhaps TRBD2 (6 bases). Per germline, CDR1 SGHVS and CDR2 FQNEAQ. The CDR3 runs 15 residues. V was trimmed by 5 bases and J by 1 base, leaving 15 bases between them. The CDR3 DNA reads TGTGCCAGCAGCGCCCAGTCCGGGGGTTCCTACGAGCAGTACTTC. Translating gives CASSAQSGGSYEQYF.

The chain combines TRBV28 with TRBJ2-6; 7 nucleotides match TRBD1. Germline CDR1 MDHEN, CDR2 SYDVKM. This CDR3 spans 18 amino acids. With 5 bases clipped from V and 0 bases from J, the junction kept 10 bases outside the gene matches. The CDR3 here is CASSGPGQLLSGANVLTF. DNA of the CDR3: TGTGCCAGCAGTGGCCCGGGACAGCTACTCTCTGGGGCCAACGTCCTGACTTTC.

The V and J genes are TRBV4-1 and TRBJ2-2, with no clear D. The V and J ends lost 0 bases and 4 bases respectively, with 12 bases between them. From germline, CDR1 is MGHRA and CDR2 YSYEKL. This CDR3 is built from 16 residues. In DNA form, the CDR3 reads TGCGCCAGCAGCCAAGAGATAGACATCAGCACCGGGGAGCTGTTTTTT. Protein: CASSQEIDISTGELFF.

Concerning this clone itself: At one end the junction does not follow the germline gene, possibly because of a read error. The chain couples TRBV11-3 to TRBJ2-2; possibly TRBD1 for D (5 bases). This CDR3 has 15 amino acids. Germline-derived CDR1 and CDR2 are SGHNT and YENEEA. The CDR3: CAGSLGQGNTGELFF. In DNA, the CDR3 is TGTGCCGGCAGCTTAGGGCAGGGCAACACCGGGGAGCTGTTTTTT.

This chain uses TRBV7-3 with TRBJ2-5, with D perhaps TRBD2 (6 bases). In germline, CDR1 is SGHTA, CDR2 FQGTGA. The CDR3 sequence is 14 residues long. V was pared by 4 bases and J by 2 bases, with 11 bases between. The CDR3 sequence: CASSSTGGQETQYF. The CDR3 DNA is TGTGCCAGCAGCTCAACTGGGGGGCAAGAGACCCAGTACTTC. The full variable domain, completed using reference TRBV7-3 and TRBJ2-5, is GAGVSQTPSNKVTEKGKYVELRCDPISGHTALYWYRQSLGQGPEFLIYFQGTGAADDSGLPNDRFFAVRPEGSVSTLKIQRTERGDSAVYLCASSSTGGQETQYFGPGTRLLVL.